This section outlines one TCR beta chain sequence together with its context. This clone's antigen is unknown. The sample holds no much larger clone one base away, and base qualities are not on file. The record originates from a study of shared clonotypes between healthy human individuals (dated by TCRdb to between 2020 and 2021). Background on the whole study: A few men and two women, aged 18 to 49 years, made up the cohort. Between about 0.8 and 9 billion PBMCs per donor were obtained by leukapheresis. To estimate repertoire size and how much clonotypes are shared between individuals, the study performed deep sequencing of blood TCR repertoires from roughly five healthy adults. For each donor, three plates each were used for CD4 naive and CD4 memory, two plates were used for CD8 naive, and one plate was used for CD8 memory. To increase sequencing depth and limit assay-specific biases, different laboratories used diverse techniques to prepare libraries and sequence TCR repertoires. Study-wide conclusions, independent of this receptor: The small number of donors limited the genetic and exposure-history diversity represented. Sampling was restricted to blood, and TCR repertoires in tissues likely differ from the TCR repertoires found in blood. Compared with non-shared clonotypes, clonotypes shared by all four sorted-subset donors had higher generation probabilities. Larger estimated clonotype richness was generally found for naive subsets than for memory subsets. Rarefaction of sorted-subset datasets indicated incomplete sequencing despite the large sequencing depth. Based on pairwise subsampling, the degree of clonotype sharing among donors was expected to be affected by sequencing depth. Across a handful of donors, around 5.4% of naive CD4, around 3.5% of naive CD8, under 2.5% of memory CD4, and 0.4% of memory CD8 clonotypes were shared.

CD8 naive samples were obtained by positive selection for CCR7 among CD45RO-negative cells, yielding a CD45RA+CCR7+ population from which TemRA cells were excluded. The donors were healthy, HIV-negative adults with no recently reported acute infections or vaccinations. All donors were Caucasian adults living in Nashville, Tennessee, USA. Blood was obtained by leukapheresis, after which PBMCs were separated by Ficoll-Histopaque density gradient centrifugation and cryopreserved in liquid nitrogen vapor phase. Purity and quantity of every magnetically sorted T cell population were checked by analytical flow cytometry. Genomic DNA was isolated from every sorted fraction and measured by UV absorbance on a Nanodrop 2000c. TCR CDR3 regions were amplified from genomic DNA by multiplex PCR using the deep immunoSEQ assay. Extracted genomic DNA from each cell subset was spread evenly across all wells of several immunoSEQ 96-well plates, with each plate serving as a replicate. For sorted subsets, around 200 ng genomic DNA, equal to tens of thousands of T cell genomes, was loaded into each replicate PCR. Purified libraries were measured with a Qubit 3.0 fluorometer, size-checked on a Bioanalyzer 2100, and measured again with the KAPA Library Quantification kit. A separate single-read 150-cycle Illumina NextSeq 550 flow cell was used to sequence each immunoSEQ 96-well plate. The original methods were these. Because the immunoSEQ output held only junctional sequences and lacked quality scores, the filtering could not match the filtering applied to full-length reads. Sequences were annotated with PyIR, a Python wrapper for IgBLAST v1.9, and V/J genes and CDR3 were assigned using IMGT germline references. Reads were filtered out if the reads had weak V/J assignments (E-value above 1e-6), no CDR3, stop codons, out-of-frame junctions, or ambiguous translated residues. V3J clonotypes were defined as sequences sharing an identical inferred V gene, J gene, and CDR3 amino acid sequence. Percentage overlap between repertoires was computed as shared unique clonotypes divided by the size of the smaller repertoire. Three approaches were used to assess repertoire richness: RTK rarefaction, the Chao1 estimator, and Recon v2.1 estimates of unobserved clonotypes. For all TCRbeta clonotypes obtained by the gDNA method from a few donors, generation probabilities were computed with OLGA. What TCRdb holds here is the immuneACCESS table cut down to in-frame rearrangements. Part of the clones is not present; checked against another copy, under half of the missing clones reflect an unresolved V gene, and the others are unexplained. The DNA gave D and trimming, while V, J and clone size come from that table. For this sample the table gives around 2.1 million clones, of which 85% to 95% were detected only once. About 1.5% of the sample is in the top ten clones.

The sequenced sample was naive CD8+ T cells from PBMCs. The sample's cell subset or site label is to be understood as: CD45RA+CCR7+. This TCR derives from a man aged 18 to 29 in good health. Some clones in this sample may be carry-over from other donors' samples.

The base sequence is TGCGCCAGCAGCCTAGCTAGGACAGCAACCTACGAGCAGTACTTC. This gives the protein CASSLARTATYEQYF. The chain joins TRBV5-1 to TRBJ2-7; the best D guess is TRBD1, with 6 bases matching. Taken from the germline V gene, the CDR1 and CDR2 loops are SGHRS and YFSETQ. V was cut back by 4 bases and J by 2 bases, leaving a gap of 16 bases between them. Inclusive of the bounding cysteine and phenylalanine, the CDR3 is 15 residues long. Just the 45-base CDR3 DNA is kept, in frame starting at base 1.